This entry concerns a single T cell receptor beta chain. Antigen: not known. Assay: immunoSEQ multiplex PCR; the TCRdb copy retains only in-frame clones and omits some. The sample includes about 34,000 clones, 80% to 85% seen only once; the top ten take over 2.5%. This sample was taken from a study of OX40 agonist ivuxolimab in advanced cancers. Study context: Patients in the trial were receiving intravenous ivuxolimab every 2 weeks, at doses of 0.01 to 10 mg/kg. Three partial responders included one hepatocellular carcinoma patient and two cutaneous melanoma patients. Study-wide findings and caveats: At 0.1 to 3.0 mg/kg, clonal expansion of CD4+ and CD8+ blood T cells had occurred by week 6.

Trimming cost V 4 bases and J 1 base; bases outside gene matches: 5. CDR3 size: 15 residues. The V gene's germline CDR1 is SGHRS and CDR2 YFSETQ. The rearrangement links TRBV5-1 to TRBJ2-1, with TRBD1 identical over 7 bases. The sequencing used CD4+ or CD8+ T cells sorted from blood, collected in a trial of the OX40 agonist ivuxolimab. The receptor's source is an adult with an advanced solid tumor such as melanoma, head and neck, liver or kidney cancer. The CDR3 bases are TGCGCCAGCAGCCCGGGACAGTCATCCTACAATGAGCAGTTCTTC. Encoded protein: CASSPGQSSYNEQFF.